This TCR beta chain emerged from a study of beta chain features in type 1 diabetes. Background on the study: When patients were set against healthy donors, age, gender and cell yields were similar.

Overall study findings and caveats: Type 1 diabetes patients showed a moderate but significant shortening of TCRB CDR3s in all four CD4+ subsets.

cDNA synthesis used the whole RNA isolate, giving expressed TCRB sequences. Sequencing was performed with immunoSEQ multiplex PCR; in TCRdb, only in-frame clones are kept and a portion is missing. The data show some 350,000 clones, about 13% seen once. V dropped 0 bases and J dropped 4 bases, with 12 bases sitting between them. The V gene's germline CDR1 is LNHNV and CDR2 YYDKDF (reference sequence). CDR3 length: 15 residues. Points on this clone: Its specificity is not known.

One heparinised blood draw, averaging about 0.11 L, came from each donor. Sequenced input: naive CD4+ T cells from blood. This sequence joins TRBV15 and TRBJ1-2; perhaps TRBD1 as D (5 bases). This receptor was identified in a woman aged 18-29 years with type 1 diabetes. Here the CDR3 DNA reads TGTGCCACCAGCAGAGACCGCGGGACGTCCTATGGCTACACCTTC. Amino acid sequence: CATSRDRGTSYGYTF.